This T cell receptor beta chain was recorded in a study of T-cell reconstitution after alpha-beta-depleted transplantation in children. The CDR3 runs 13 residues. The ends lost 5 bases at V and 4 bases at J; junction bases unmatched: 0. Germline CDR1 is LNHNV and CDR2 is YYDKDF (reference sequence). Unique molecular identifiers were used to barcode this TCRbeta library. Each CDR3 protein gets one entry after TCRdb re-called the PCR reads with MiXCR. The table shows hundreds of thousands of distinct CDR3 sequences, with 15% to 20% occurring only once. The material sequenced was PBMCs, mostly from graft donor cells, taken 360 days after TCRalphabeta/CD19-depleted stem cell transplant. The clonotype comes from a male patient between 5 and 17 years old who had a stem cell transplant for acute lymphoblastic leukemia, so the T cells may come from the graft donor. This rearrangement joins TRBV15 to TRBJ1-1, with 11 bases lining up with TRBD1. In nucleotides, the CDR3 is TGTGCCACCAGCGGGACAGGGGGCACTGAAGCTTTCTTT. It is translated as CATSGTGGTEAFF. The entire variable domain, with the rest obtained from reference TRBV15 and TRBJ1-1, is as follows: DAMVIQNPRYQVTQFGKPVTLSCSQTLNHNVMYWYQQKSSQAPKLLFHYYDKDFNNEADTPDNFQSRRPNTSFCFLDIRSPGLGDTAMYLCATSGTGGTEAFFGQGTRLTVV.